This T cell receptor (beta chain) was found in a study of memory CD8 T cells in hepatitis C reinfection. In the study overall: A positive HCV RNA test after two negatives ≥60 days apart defined reinfection. Between 12 and 24 weeks after reinfection detection, late samples were drawn.

Regarding time point: late/post reinfection, 12 to 24 weeks after detection. TCR sequencing was done directly ex vivo on sorted cells, without expansion in vitro. People who inject drugs from Montreal's HEPCO study were the donors. At all three reinfection time points, viable CD3+ CD8+ CD45RO- cells from a couple of donors served as controls. The data were produced by immunoSEQ multiplex PCR, yet TCRdb's version contains in-frame clones alone and is incomplete. This table holds about 50,000 clones, nearly 90% found once. This clone was seen just once. V shed 3 bases and J 0 bases; nucleotides not matched to a gene: 8. Germline loops: CDR1 SQVTM, CDR2 ANQGSEA. CDR3 length: 15 amino acids.

This sequence joins TRBV29-1 and TRBJ2-7; 7 bases match TRBD1. The material sequenced was naive CD8+ T cells sorted from blood. The receptor was isolated from a man aged 18 to 30 with hepatitis C virus infection. As DNA, the CDR3 is TGCAGCGTTGAGGGGACCGGGACAGACTCCTACGAGCAGTACTTC. Translated, it gives CSVEGTGTDSYEQYF.